The sequence of this T cell receptor (beta chain) was determined in a study of vaccination effects on CD4 cells after COVID-19. Study background: Two convalescent patients provided samples 16 days and one week prevaccination.

Worth noting for this clone: Its antigen remains unidentified.

Repertoires were generated with immunoSEQ multiplex PCR, while TCRdb's copy carries only in-frame clones and drops some. The sample shows under 25,000 clones, around 74% of them seen only once. The ViraFEST assay expanded antigen-specific CD4+ T cells with viral peptide pools before sequencing. Cells that had been cultured for 10 days were the source of isolated CD4+ T cells. It was between March and December 2020 that the person had a SARS-CoV-2 infection confirmed by PCR. Supplemented with roughly 9.6 IU/ml IL-2 and 7.5 to 10 ug/ml peptides, about 2 million PBMC per well were kept in culture. V dropped 0 bases and J dropped 5 bases, with 10 bases sitting between them. The CDR3 runs 14 residues. Germline CDR1 reads MNHEY; CDR2 reads SVGAGI.

The rearrangement joins TRBV6-5 to TRBJ1-1, with TRBD1 as a possible D gene (5 bases). Sequences were derived from CD4+ T cells from PBMCs cultured with SARS-CoV-2 spike peptides, sampled before COVID-19 vaccination. The sequence derives from a human donor who had a prior SARS-CoV-2 infection. Written as DNA, the CDR3 is TGTGCCAGCAGTTACTCTGCAGGGCGAACTGAAGCTTTCTTT. It codes for CASSYSAGRTEAFF.